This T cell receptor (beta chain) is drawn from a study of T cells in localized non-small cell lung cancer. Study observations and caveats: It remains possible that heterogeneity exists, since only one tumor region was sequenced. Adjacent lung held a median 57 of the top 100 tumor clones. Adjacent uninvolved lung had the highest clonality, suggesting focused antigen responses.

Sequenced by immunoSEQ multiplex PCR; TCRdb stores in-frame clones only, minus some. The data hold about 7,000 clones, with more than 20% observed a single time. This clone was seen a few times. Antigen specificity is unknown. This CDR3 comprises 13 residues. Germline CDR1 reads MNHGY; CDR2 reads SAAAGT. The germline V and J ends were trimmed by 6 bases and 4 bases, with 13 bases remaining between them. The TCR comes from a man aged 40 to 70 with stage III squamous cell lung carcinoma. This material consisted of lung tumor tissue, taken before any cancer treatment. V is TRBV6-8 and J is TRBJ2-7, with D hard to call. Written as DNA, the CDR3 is TGTGCCAGCAGCCCACTGGGCAGGTACGAGCAGTACTTC. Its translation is CASSPLGRYEQYF.